What follows describes a single TCR beta chain. Original processing notes: The assay estimated nucleated cells by amplifying reference gene primers. Only in-frame clones appear in the TCRdb table, and some are missing; sequencing was by immunoSEQ multiplex PCR. That table supplies the V and J calls and clone size; D and trimming were determined from the DNA. Here the sample spans approximately 190,000 clones, 80% to 90% being singletons. The data are from a study of blood T cell repertoires in COVID-19. Background on the study: The study drew acute and convalescent COVID-19 samples from the United States, Italy and Spain. PBMCs, B-cell-depleted T cells, or T cells were the source of the cDNA or gDNA that made up the material.

This sequence originates from a man aged 25 to 45 with active or convalescent COVID-19. Input material: peripheral blood.

CDR3 sequence (DNA): TGTGCCAGCAGTTCCGGGACGGGGGGACAGGCTCACGAGCAGTACTTC. It is translated as CASSSGTGGQAHEQYF. The rearrangement uses TRBV27 and TRBJ2-7, with D perhaps matching TRBD1 (8 bases). Trimming removed 4 bases at V and 5 bases at J, with 21 bases between. Germline-derived CDR1 and CDR2 are MNHEY and SMNVEV (reference sequence). The CDR3 has 16 amino acids.